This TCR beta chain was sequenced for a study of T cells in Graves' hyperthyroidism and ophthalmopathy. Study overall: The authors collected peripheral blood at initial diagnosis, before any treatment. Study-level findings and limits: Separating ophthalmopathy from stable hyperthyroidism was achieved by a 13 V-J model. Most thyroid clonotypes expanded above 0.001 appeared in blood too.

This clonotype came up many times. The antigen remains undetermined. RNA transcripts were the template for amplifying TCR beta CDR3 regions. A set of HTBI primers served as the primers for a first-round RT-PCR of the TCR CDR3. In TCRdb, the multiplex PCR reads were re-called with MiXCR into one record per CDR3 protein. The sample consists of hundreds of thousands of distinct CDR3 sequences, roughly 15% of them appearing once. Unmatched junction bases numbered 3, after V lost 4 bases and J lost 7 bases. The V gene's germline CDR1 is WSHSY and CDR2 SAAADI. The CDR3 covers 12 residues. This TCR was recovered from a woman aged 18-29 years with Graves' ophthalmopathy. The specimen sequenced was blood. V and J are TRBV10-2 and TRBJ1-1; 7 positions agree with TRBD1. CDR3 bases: TGCGCCAGCAGTGTAAGGGACAGTGAAGCTTTCTTT. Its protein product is CASSVRDSEAFF.